The 14 T cell receptor beta chains presented below share a single source sample, sequenced in a study of T cell responses to AZD1222 COVID-19 vaccine. The repertoire was sequenced with immunoSEQ multiplex PCR; TCRdb's copy has only in-frame clones and lacks some. The sample has some 150,000 clones; 88% are singletons. Sequenced material: peripheral blood, taken on day 0 of AZD1222 vaccination. These receptors came from an adult in good health.

This chain uses TRBV7-2 with TRBJ1-1; possible D gene TRBD1, 5 bases. This CDR3 is 13 amino acids long. The germline gives CDR1 SGHTA, CDR2 FQGNSA. V was trimmed by 7 bases and J by 2 bases, leaving 11 bases between them. CDR3 residues: CASNRQGNTEAFF. Written as DNA, the CDR3 is TGTGCCAGCAACCGGCAGGGAAACACTGAAGCTTTCTTT.

This clone came up once. This chain links TRBV18 with TRBJ1-2, with D perhaps matching TRBD1 (6 bases). Germline CDR1 KGHSH, CDR2 LQKENI. The CDR3 has 15 amino acids. Trimming shortened V by 8 bases and J by 6 bases, and 22 bases separated the two germline ends. CDR3 nucleotides: TGTGCCAGCACATACGGGACAAGTGGGACTAATGGCTACACCTTC. It codes for CASTYGTSGTNGYTF.

This sequence joins TRBV2 and TRBJ1-2; TRBD1 is a possible D gene (5 bases). Between the trimmed V and J ends, which lost 6 bases and 3 bases, there was a span of 11 bases. The CDR3 contains 13 residues. Germline V lookup: CDR1 SNHLY, CDR2 FYNNEI. The CDR3 sequence is CASRDQGYYGYTF. The CDR3 DNA sequence: TGTGCCAGCAGGGACCAGGGTTACTATGGCTACACCTTC.

This chain connects TRBV18 to TRBJ2-7; the D call may be TRBD1 or TRBD2 (5 bases each). This CDR3 region has 13 residues. Germline-derived CDR1 and CDR2 are KGHSH and LQKENI. The ends were cut back, 2 bases at V and 5 bases at J, with 10 bases in the middle. The CDR3 loop is CASSPERDHEQYF. For the CDR3, the DNA is TGTGCCAGCTCACCAGAAAGGGACCACGAGCAGTACTTC.

The rearrangement links TRBV28 to TRBJ1-3; no clear D gene. This CDR3 comprises 15 residues. Germline CDR1 reads MDHEN; CDR2 reads SYDVKM. Trimming cost V 6 bases and J 3 bases, with 15 bases left between them. The CDR3 loop is CASSGLGSGGNTIYF. Written as DNA, the CDR3 is TGTGCCAGCAGCGGGCTTGGGTCGGGTGGAAACACCATATATTTT.

The DNA for the CDR3 is TGTGCCAGCAGCGTAGGGGGAACAACAGGGGCGCAGGCTTTCTTT. It codes for CASSVGGTTGAQAFF. The V gene is TRBV9, the J gene TRBJ1-1; 7 nucleotides agree with TRBD1. Per germline, CDR1 SGDLS and CDR2 YYNGEE. CDR3 length: 15 amino acids. V lost 0 bases, J lost 11 bases, and 13 bases stayed unmatched.

V usage is TRBV6-5 and J usage is TRBJ2-2, with TRBD1 matching over 8 bases. The junction had 4 bases not matched to a gene; V was cut back by 6 bases and J by 4 bases. Germline assignment: CDR1 MNHEY and CDR2 SVGAGI. This CDR3 comprises 14 residues. This chain's CDR3 is CASSLDRATGELFF. The CDR3 DNA sequence: TGTGCCAGCAGCCTGGACAGGGCCACCGGGGAGCTGTTTTTT.

The rearrangement uses TRBV5-1 and TRBJ2-3; D uncertain. The V end lost 3 bases, the J end lost 2 bases, and 13 bases lay between the germline ends. The CDR3 is made up of 15 amino acids. The germline V gene encodes CDR1 SGHRS and CDR2 YFSETQ. The CDR3 here is CASSSTGQHTDTQYF. The CDR3, as DNA: TGCGCCAGCAGCTCGACCGGTCAACACACAGATACGCAGTATTTT.

The V call is TRBV15, the J call TRBJ1-6, with a weak D call TRBD1 (5 bases). The length of the CDR3 is 14 residues. V was trimmed by 5 bases and J by 7 bases, leaving 12 bases between them. CDR1 is LNHNV and CDR2 is YYDKDF in the germline V gene (reference sequence). Here the CDR3 reads CATSYGTDNSPLHF. CDR3 sequence (DNA): TGTGCCACCAGCTACGGGACGGACAATTCACCCCTCCACTTT.

J is TRBJ1-1 and V is TRBV12-3 or TRBV12-4, with D unresolved. The CDR3 spans 12 residues. V gave up 7 bases and J gave up 6 bases, with 12 bases separating them. The CDR3 region has the DNA TGTGCCAGCAATCGAGCGGGGTCTGAAGCTTTCTTT. Protein: CASNRAGSEAFF.

CDR3 sequence: CASSQGSSPGNYGYTF. The CDR3 bases are TGTGCCAGCAGCCAAGGCTCAAGCCCGGGGAACTATGGCTACACCTTC. The J gene is TRBJ1-2, the V gene TRBV3-1 (or the pseudogene TRBV3-2); D not resolved. V was trimmed by 1 base and J by 2 bases, leaving 14 bases between them. The CDR3 covers 16 residues. Germline-derived CDR1 and CDR2 are LGHDT and YNNKEL (reference sequence).

The gene calls are TRBV4-2 and TRBJ2-7; 13 bases are shared with TRBD2. CDR1 LGHNA and CDR2 YNFKEQ come from the germline V gene. V was pared by 0 bases and J by 2 bases, with 7 bases of the junction left unmatched. The CDR3 spans 18 residues. CDR3 nucleotides: TGTGCCAGCAGCCAAGATCCCAGGACTAGCGGGGGTACCTACGAGCAGTACTTC. Translation: CASSQDPRTSGGTYEQYF.

This clone is a singleton in its sample. The rearrangement uses TRBV3-1 (or the pseudogene TRBV3-2) and TRBJ2-5, with a tentative D call TRBD2 (7 bases). Per the germline V gene, CDR1 is LGHDT and CDR2 is YNNKEL (reference sequence). Deletions cut 7 bases from V and 1 base from J, with 16 bases between. The CDR3 has 15 residues. This chain's CDR3 is CASMLSRGLQETQYF. The CDR3 region has the DNA TGTGCCAGCATGCTCTCGCGGGGGCTCCAAGAGACCCAGTACTTC.

This chain connects TRBV3-1 (or the pseudogene TRBV3-2) to TRBJ1-6; D uncertain. The germline V gene has CDR1 LGHDT and CDR2 YNNKEL (reference sequence). This CDR3 contains 14 residues. Trimming removed 4 bases from V and 10 bases from J, with 14 bases in between. The CDR3 nucleotides are TGTGCCAGCAGCCTTAGCGGGGTTTCGTCACCCCTCCACTTT. Residues: CASSLSGVSSPLHF.